This is a list of T cell receptor beta chains from one sample in a study of post-analysis software for immune sequencing data. TCRdb reanalysed the PCR reads using MiXCR and keeps one entry per CDR3 protein. The sample lists roughly 800,000 distinct CDR3 sequences; under 70% were seen once. The sample was blood. The receptors shown here come from a girl between 10 and 17 years old with multiple sclerosis. CDR3s include the opening cysteine and the closing phenylalanine or tryptophan. D genes are given only for firm matches. Some rows have no size entry. The others give once, few or many, or a class for an expanded clone.

>TRBJ2-3|TRBD2|TRBV6-5|15|few
CASSGSSGSTDTQYF
TGTGCCAGCAGTGGCTCTAGCGGTAGCACAGATACGCAGTATTTT
>TRBJ2-4|TRBD2|TRBV12-3/TRBV12-4|19|few
CASSIEGGTSGREGNIQYF
TGTGCCAGCAGTATTGAAGGGGGGACTAGCGGGAGAGAAGGAAACATTCAGTACTTC
>TRBJ2-7|TRBD1|TRBV6-5|16|NA
CASSYSTGWRAYEQYF
TGTGCCAGCAGTTACTCGACAGGGTGGAGAGCCTACGAGCAGTACTTC
>TRBJ2-3|NA|TRBV7-8|14|NA
CASSLYDGTDTQYF
TGTGCCAGCAGCCTCTACGACGGCACAGATACGCAGTATTTT
>TRBJ2-1|TRBD2|TRBV29-1|14|NA
CSVVGLAGVNEQFF
TGCAGCGTTGTCGGGCTAGCGGGGGTCAATGAGCAGTTCTTC
>TRBJ2-4|NA|TRBV12-3/TRBV12-4|12|NA
CASRQDGNIQYF
TGTGCCAGCAGACAGGACGGAAACATTCAGTACTTC
>TRBJ2-3|NA|TRBV10-3|16|few
CAISEPTGGLTDTQYF
TGTGCCATCAGTGAGCCGACTGGGGGGCTCACAGATACGCAGTATTTT
>TRBJ2-7|NA|TRBV7-9|13|NA
CASSHTNAYEQYF
TGTGCCAGCAGCCACACAAATGCCTACGAGCAGTACTTC
>TRBJ1-2|NA|TRBV20-1|14|many
CSAPHRDLYYGYTF
TGCAGTGCACCTCACAGGGACCTTTACTATGGCTACACCTTC
>TRBJ2-7|NA|TRBV12-3/TRBV12-4|13|NA
CASSFGHAGEQYF
TGTGCCAGCAGTTTTGGACACGCAGGCGAGCAGTACTTC